These 19 T cell receptor beta chains were sequenced from one sample in a study of glioma-infiltrating T cells. TCR alpha and beta CDR3 regions were amplified from RNA using iRepertoire nested multiplex PCR. One entry per CDR3 protein results from TCRdb running MiXCR on the multiplex PCR reads. The table records over 100,000 distinct CDR3 sequences, 20% to 30% of them present only once. Specimen: glioma tissue, nonneoplastic brain tissue, or PBMCs (not recorded which). These receptors originate from a human donor with low-grade glioma or glioblastoma, undergoing nonglioma brain surgery, or in good health (not recorded which).

About this clonotype: The junction shows a germline mismatch at one end, possibly a read error. This chain uses TRBV12-3 or TRBV12-4 with TRBJ1-5; no clear D gene. The CDR3 length is 17 residues. CDR3 nucleotides: TGTGCCAGCAGTTTCCCCCCCCTCGCCATGACTAATCAGCTCCAGCATTTT. It specifies CASSFPPLAMTNQLQHF.

Comments on this clonotype: Since a much larger clone is just one base distant, this may be a read error. The rearrangement uses TRBV7-9 and TRBJ2-1; 8 bases align to TRBD2. This CDR3 contains 14 residues. Germline CDR1 SEHNR, CDR2 FQNEAQ (reference sequence). The V segment lost 10 bases and the J segment 3 bases; nucleotides outside the gene matches: 8. The CDR3 region is CAIPSGRYYNEQFF. The CDR3 region has the DNA TGTGCCATCCCCAGCGGGAGATACTACAATGAGCAGTTCTTC. Together with reference TRBV7-9 and TRBJ2-1, the CDR3 gives the full variable domain: DTGVSQNPRHKITKRGQNVTFRCDPISEHNRLYWYRQTLGQGPEFLTYFQNEAQLEKSRLLSDRFSAERPKGSFSTLEIQRTEQGDSAMYLCAIPSGRYYNEQFFGPGTRLTVL.

This clonotype occurred many times. The V gene is TRBV20-1, the J gene TRBJ2-1, with TRBD1 identical over 7 bases. The germline V gene encodes CDR1 DFQATT and CDR2 SNEGSKA (reference sequence). The V and J ends lost 6 bases and 1 base, in that order; junction bases with no gene match: 9. This CDR3 comprises 15 residues. The CDR3 spells CSAENTGASYNEQFF. CDR3 bases: TGCAGTGCCGAAAATACAGGGGCGTCCTACAATGAGCAGTTCTTC.

This clonotype was picked up many times. The V call is TRBV20-1, the J call TRBJ2-1; 11 positions match TRBD2. This CDR3 has 14 residues. The V gene's germline CDR1 is DFQATT and CDR2 SNEGSKA (reference sequence). V dropped 5 bases and J dropped 9; count of bases not matched to a gene: 9. The CDR3 region is CSAPLAGERGEQFF. The CDR3 nucleotides are TGCAGTGCTCCACTAGCGGGAGAACGGGGTGAGCAGTTCTTC.

This clonotype was detected ten times or more. This chain connects TRBV29-1 to TRBJ1-2, with unresolved D. V gave up 4 bases and J gave up 0 bases, with 3 bases separating them. The V gene's germline CDR1 is SQVTM and CDR2 ANQGSEA. There are 11 residues in the CDR3. The CDR3 nucleotides are TGCAGCGTTGGAACTAACTATGGCTACACCTTC. This codes for CSVGTNYGYTF.

Ten or more counts support this clonotype. The chain carries TRBV7-2 and TRBJ2-1; maybe TRBD2 (6 bases). CDR3 length: 18 residues. Germline loops: CDR1 SGHTA, CDR2 FQGNSA. The V and J ends lost 4 bases and 7 bases respectively, with 26 bases between them. CDR3 sequence (DNA): TGTGCCAGCAGCTCCCAGTTCCGGGAGCCCCAGAGAGGGAATGAGCAGTTCTTC. It translates to CASSSQFREPQRGNEQFF.

This clonotype has a count of ten or more. The chain links TRBV29-1 to TRBJ2-1, with 11 bases that match TRBD1. The length of the CDR3 is 14 residues. Germline V gene sequence: CDR1 SQVTM, CDR2 ANQGSEA. With 7 bases clipped from V and 4 bases from J, the junction kept 6 bases outside the gene matches. The CDR3 sequence is CSGGRDRGYNEQFF. The CDR3 bases are TGCAGCGGGGGACGGGACAGGGGGTACAATGAGCAGTTCTTC.

Of note for this clonotype: A read error may explain this, as a much larger clone is one base away. The chain has TRBV5-1 and TRBJ1-6; D gene ambiguous. Trimming pared 2 bases from V and 7 bases from J, leaving 16 bases between. Germline V gene sequence: CDR1 SGHRS, CDR2 YFSETQ. The CDR3 runs 16 residues. Here the CDR3 DNA reads TGCGCCAGCAGCTTACTGCCCCAGGAGGGAAATTCACCCCTCCACTTT. Translating gives CASSLLPQEGNSPLHF.

The CDR3, as DNA: TGCAGTGCTACGACTAGACGCGACACCCGGGGGCACAATGAGCAGTTCTTC. Translating gives CSATTRRDTRGHNEQFF. This chain joins TRBV20-1 and TRBJ2-1; D may correspond to TRBD1 or TRBD2 (6 bases each). The CDR3 is 17 residues long. Trimming removed 4 bases from V and 5 bases from J, with 24 bases in between. Germline V lookup: CDR1 DFQATT, CDR2 SNEGSKA (reference sequence).

This clonotype was seen ten or more times. The V and J genes are TRBV20-1 and TRBJ2-7; 7 nucleotides line up with TRBD1. Germline values: CDR1 DFQATT, CDR2 SNEGSKA (reference sequence). V shed 4 bases, J shed 2 bases, and the junction held 8 bases outside the gene matches. CDR3 length: 14 residues. CDR3 protein: CSAIPGTAAYEQYF. The CDR3 DNA sequence: TGCAGTGCTATCCCCGGGACAGCCGCCTACGAGCAGTACTTC.

This clonotype was seen at least ten times. V and J are TRBV7-2 and TRBJ1-2; D perhaps matches TRBD1 (5 bases). The CDR3 is 14 amino acids. The germline V gene has CDR1 SGHTA and CDR2 FQGNSA. V dropped 5 bases and J dropped 5 bases, with 15 bases sitting between them. The DNA for the CDR3 is TGTGCCAGCAGCACAACTGGACAAACGTATGGCTACACCTTC. Its protein is CASSTTGQTYGYTF.

About this clonotype: Possible read error: a much larger clone is one base away. The chain recombines TRBV4-1 with TRBJ1-5; 10 bases are a match to TRBD1. The CDR3 is 15 amino acids. CDR1 and CDR2 (germline): MGHRA, YSYEKL. CDR3 loop: CVSSQDRQGAKSQHF. The CDR3 bases are TGCGTCAGCAGCCAAGATCGACAGGGGGCAAAGTCCCAGCATTTT.

The genes are TRBV6-2 or TRBV6-3 and TRBJ1-1; possibly TRBD1 for D (5 bases). The CDR3 is 14 amino acids. CDR1 MNHEY and CDR2 SVGEGT come from the germline V gene. CDR3 sequence: CVSSTGTANTEAFF. CDR3 DNA: TGTGTTAGCAGTACCGGGACTGCGAACACTGAAGCTTTCTTT.

This clonotype was picked up a small number of times. This rearrangement joins TRBV5-5 to TRBJ2-6; TRBD1 agrees at 11 bases. The germline gives CDR1 SGHKS, CDR2 YYEKEE (reference sequence). The CDR3 totals 19 residues. With V trimmed by 5 bases and J by 2 bases, 12 bases remained unmatched. In DNA, the CDR3 is TGTGCCAGCAGATCGGAGGGGACAGGGGGAGTCACTGGGGCCAACGTCCTGACTTTC. Its protein is CASRSEGTGGVTGANVLTF.

At least ten counts were recorded for this clonotype. CDR3 protein: CASSPTSGVYTEAFF. CDR3 sequence (DNA): TGTGCCAGCTCACCCACCTCGGGGGTCTACACTGAAGCTTTCTTT. J is TRBJ1-1 and V is TRBV18; D is perhaps TRBD1 (5 bases). This CDR3 has 15 residues. The V gene lost 3 bases and the J gene lost 3 bases, with 14 bases spanning the gap. The germline V gene has CDR1 KGHSH and CDR2 LQKENI.

In its sample, this clonotype was seen many times. The chain has TRBV11-3 and TRBJ2-3; no definite D call. The CDR3 is 13 residues long. V was pared by 5 bases and J by 2 bases, with 8 bases between. Looked up from germline, CDR1 is SGHNT and CDR2 is YENEEA. This CDR3 is CASSPTLTDTQYF. The CDR3 DNA reads TGTGCCAGCAGCCCTACCCTCACAGATACGCAGTATTTT.

Ten or more counts support this clonotype. The J gene is TRBJ2-5, the V gene TRBV20-1; D is undetermined. Per the germline V gene, CDR1 is DFQATT and CDR2 is SNEGSKA (reference sequence). There are 13 residues in the CDR3. The V gene lost 0 bases and the J gene lost 5 bases, with 10 bases spanning the gap. This CDR3 is CSAREYARETQYF. Written as DNA, the CDR3 is TGCAGTGCTAGAGAGTATGCAAGGGAGACCCAGTACTTC.

This clonotype has ten or more counts. The V call is TRBV7-2, the J call TRBJ2-3, with 9 bases matching TRBD2. The CDR3 contains 14 residues. Germline V CDR1 and CDR2: SGHTA, FQGNSA. V lost 2 bases and J lost 10; bases outside the gene matches: 7. CDR3 DNA: TGTGCCAGCAGCTTAACCCCTCGGACTAGCGCGCAGTATTTT. It codes for CASSLTPRTSAQYF.

This clonotype has ten or more counts. The chain uses TRBV4-3 and TRBJ2-3; D not certain. The V gene's germline CDR1 is LGHNA and CDR2 YSLEER. The CDR3 runs 15 residues. V dropped 1 base and J dropped 4 bases, with 12 bases sitting between them. The CDR3 spells CASSQVESSADTQYF. DNA for the CDR3: TGCGCCAGCAGCCAAGTAGAATCATCCGCAGATACGCAGTATTTT.